A single T cell receptor (beta chain) is shown here with its context. The junction shows a germline mismatch at one end, possibly a read error. The CDR3 runs 14 residues. The V gene's germline CDR1 is LNHDA and CDR2 SQIVND (reference sequence). This sample stems from a study of blood T cell repertoires in COVID-19. On the study more broadly: The United States, Italy and Spain provided the acute and convalescent COVID-19 samples. Sources were T cells, B-cell-depleted T cells, or PBMCs; the material itself was cDNA or gDNA.

Per the original methods: Estimates of nucleated cell counts were drawn from the amplification of reference gene primers. Assay used: immunoSEQ multiplex PCR; TCRdb lists only in-frame clones, some missing. Clonal size and the V and J genes are those of that table, whereas D and trimming came from the DNA. The table shows about 76,000 clones, with roughly 90% occurring only once. Sequencing input: peripheral blood. The J gene is TRBJ2-5, the V gene TRBV19; D is perhaps TRBD1 (6 bases). The receptor was derived from a human donor in a cohort sampled during active COVID-19. In DNA form, the CDR3 reads TGTGCCAGTAGTATAGGCGAGGGACAAGGGACCCAGTACTTC. Translated, it gives CASSIGEGQGTQYF.